Listed below are T cell receptor beta chains from one sample, sequenced in a study of blood T cells in healthy people across ages. TCRdb called the 5' RACE reads again in MiXCR, with one record for every CDR3 protein. The sample carries approximately 1.5 million distinct CDR3 sequences, approximately 32% recorded once. Material: blood. The source is a woman aged 25-40 years in good health. CDR3s include the opening cysteine and the closing phenylalanine or tryptophan. A D gene is named only where the DNA matches it firmly. Some rows have no size entry. The others give once, few or many, or a class for an expanded clone.

J,size,D,length,V,DNA,CDR3
TRBJ2-5,few,TRBD1,16,TRBV20-1,TGCAGTGCTACCAACCCCGGGACAGGGGGCCAAGAGACCCAGTACTTC,CSATNPGTGGQETQYF
TRBJ2-1,many,TRBD2,17,TRBV4-1,TGCGCCAGCAGCCAAGATCCTTCTAGCGGGGGTGGTAGGGAGCAGTTCTTC,CASSQDPSSGGGREQFF
TRBJ1-4,-,-,17,TRBV28,TGTGCCAGCAGTTCTCGGGGGGACGTCGCAACTAATGAAAAACTGTTTTTT,CASSSRGDVATNEKLFF
TRBJ1-6,once,-,14,TRBV14,TGTGCCAGCAGCCAAGAACTTTATAATTCACCCCTCCACTTT,CASSQELYNSPLHF
TRBJ2-5,-,-,16,TRBV28,TGTGTCAGCAGTTTATACTCAGGGACCAACCAAGAGACCCAGTACTTC,CVSSLYSGTNQETQYF
TRBJ2-7,-,-,14,TRBV7-2,TGTGCCAGCAGCAGCAAGGCAGGGCCCTACGAGCAGTACTTC,CASSSKAGPYEQYF
TRBJ2-3,few,TRBD2,16,TRBV2,TGTGCCAGCAGTCGGACTAGCGGGAGGTATACAGATACGCAGTATTTT,CASSRTSGRYTDTQYF
TRBJ2-2,-,-,15,TRBV29-1,TGCAGCGACTCCAGGGTTGGTATGAACACCGGGGAGCTGTTTTTT,CSDSRVGMNTGELFF
TRBJ1-2,many,TRBD1,15,TRBV7-6,TGTGCCAGCAGCTTAGGAGGACAGGGCAACTATGGCTACACCTTC,CASSLGGQGNYGYTF
TRBJ2-3,few,-,11,TRBV29-1,TGCAGCGCACCCGATGCAGATACGCAGTATTTT,CSAPDADTQYF
TRBJ1-2,-,-,18,TRBV4-2,TGTGCCAGCAGCCAAGTTGTATCTGGGGACTCCGTGTGGAATGGCTACACCTTC,CASSQVVSGDSVWNGYTF
TRBJ2-1,-,TRBD2,17,TRBV20-1,TGCAGTGCTATGACAATTGGAGCTAGCGGGGACTACAATGAGCAGTTCTTC,CSAMTIGASGDYNEQFF
TRBJ1-2,many,-,14,TRBV29-1,TGCAGCGTTGAACCGGGGCACCCAACCTATGGCTACACCTTC,CSVEPGHPTYGYTF
TRBJ1-2,few,-,10,TRBV20-1,TGCAGCTCGGTGCAGATTGGCTACACCTTC,CSSVQIGYTF
TRBJ1-2,once,-,12,TRBV7-2,TGTGCCAGCAGCTTAGTGGGAATTGGCTACACCTTC,CASSLVGIGYTF
TRBJ2-7,-,TRBD1,16,TRBV5-5,TGTGCCGGCAGCTTGGGGGGACAGGGGACCCCCTACGAGCAGTACTTC,CAGSLGGQGTPYEQYF
TRBJ2-2,few,TRBD2,16,TRBV15,TGTGCCACCAGCAGAGCCGGGAGGGCCATCACCGGGGAGCTGTTTTTT,CATSRAGRAITGELFF
TRBJ2-7,-,-,13,TRBV28,TGTGCCAGCAGTTCCCGGTACGCGGACGAGCAGTACTTC,CASSSRYADEQYF
TRBJ2-1,-,-,15,TRBV7-9,TGTGCCAGCAGCTTAGCAAGGAAAACGGACAATGAGCAGTTCTTC,CASSLARKTDNEQFF
TRBJ2-1,-,TRBD2,15,TRBV5-1,TGCGCCAGCAGCTCACGGGGGACTACAGACAATGAGCAGTTCTTC,CASSSRGTTDNEQFF
TRBJ2-5,many,-,14,TRBV20-1,TGCAGTATGGACAGACAAACATTCCAAGGGACCCAGTACTTC,CSMDRQTFQGTQYF
TRBJ2-1,few,TRBD2,15,TRBV7-2,TGTGCCAGCAGCTTTTCCCTAGGACTAGCTGGGGAGCAGTTCTTC,CASSFSLGLAGEQFF
TRBJ1-2,-,-,13,TRBV28,TGTGCCAGCAGTGGAGCCCCAACCTATGGCTACACCTTC,CASSGAPTYGYTF
TRBJ2-1,few,-,15,TRBV5-6,TGTGCCAGCAGCACCAGCCGGAGACTCTTCAATGAGCAGTTCTTC,CASSTSRRLFNEQFF
TRBJ1-5,-,-,14,TRBV28,TGTGCCAGCAGGAATTTGGGAAGCAATCAGCCCCAGCATTTT,CASRNLGSNQPQHF
TRBJ1-2,few,TRBD1,16,TRBV7-9,TGTGCCAGCAGCTTTACCCCGGGACAGGGGCTAGAAGGCTACACCTTC,CASSFTPGQGLEGYTF
TRBJ1-6,once,-,13,TRBV6-2/TRBV6-3,TGTGCCAGCACCTGGTCCGGGAATTCACCCCTCCACTTT,CASTWSGNSPLHF
TRBJ1-2,-,TRBD1,15,TRBV27,TGTGCCAGCAGTCCAAGACAGGGACTAAACTATGGCTACACCTTC,CASSPRQGLNYGYTF
TRBJ2-1,few,TRBD2,15,TRBV5-1,TGCGCCAGCAGCTCGAGGGCGGGGGGAAGCAATGAGCAGTTCTTC,CASSSRAGGSNEQFF
TRBJ1-6,-,-,12,TRBV18,TGTGCCAGCTCACGCCAGGAGGGGCCCCTCCACTTT,CASSRQEGPLHF
TRBJ1-2,-,-,13,TRBV19,TGTGCCAGTAGTATTTTTGAGAGCGATGGCTACACCTTC,CASSIFESDGYTF
TRBJ1-5,-,-,12,TRBV3-1,TGTGCCAGCAGCGAGAAGAATCAGCCCCAGCATTTT,CASSEKNQPQHF
TRBJ2-5,few,-,15,TRBV5-4,TGTGCCAGCAGCTTGGGGGGGACCAACCAAGAGACCCAGTACTTC,CASSLGGTNQETQYF
TRBJ1-4,-,-,15,TRBV11-2,TGTGCCAGCAGCGTCGGGACTTCAACTAATGAAAAACTGTTTTTT,CASSVGTSTNEKLFF
TRBJ2-2,few,-,18,TRBV10-3,TGTGCCATCAGTGAGTCAGCCGCTTTAGGGGGACGCACCGGGGAGCTGTTTTTT,CAISESAALGGRTGELFF
TRBJ2-3,many,-,11,TRBV29-1,TGCAGCGTTGACGGAGAGGATACGCAGTATTTT,CSVDGEDTQYF
TRBJ2-7,many,-,15,TRBV29-1,TGCAGCGCTCAAGGCGGGCTAGGCCAGGGTTTGGAGCAGTACTTC,CSAQGGLGQGLEQYF
TRBJ2-3,few,TRBD1,17,TRBV27,TGTGCCAGCAGCCTCTTACCCGGGACAGGTAACACAGATACGCAGTATTTT,CASSLLPGTGNTDTQYF
TRBJ2-5,-,-,15,TRBV6-2/TRBV6-3,TGTGCCAGCAGTTATTGGGGGAACCTCCGAGAGACCCAGTACTTC,CASSYWGNLRETQYF
TRBJ2-7,-,-,13,TRBV7-6,TGTGCCAGCAGTGAGCGGGTTACCTGCGAGCAGTACTTC,CASSERVTCEQYF
TRBJ1-1,few,-,14,TRBV27,TGTGCCAGCAGTTTAAACACTGAGAACACTGAAGCTTTCTTT,CASSLNTENTEAFF
TRBJ2-7,-,TRBD1,15,TRBV27,TGTGCCAGCAGTTTGGGAAACAGGGGAACCTACGAGCAGTACTTC,CASSLGNRGTYEQYF
TRBJ2-1,many,TRBD2,16,TRBV29-1,TGCAGCGCAGGACTAGCGGGGTCTCTCTCCTACAATGAGCAGTTCTTC,CSAGLAGSLSYNEQFF
TRBJ2-7,-,-,15,TRBV18,TGTGCCAGCTCACCACGGGGGGTACAGACCTACGAGCAGTACTTC,CASSPRGVQTYEQYF
TRBJ2-1,-,-,14,TRBV20-1,TGCAGTGCTAGAGCGCCTAGCAACTACAATGAGCAGTTCTTC,CSARAPSNYNEQFF